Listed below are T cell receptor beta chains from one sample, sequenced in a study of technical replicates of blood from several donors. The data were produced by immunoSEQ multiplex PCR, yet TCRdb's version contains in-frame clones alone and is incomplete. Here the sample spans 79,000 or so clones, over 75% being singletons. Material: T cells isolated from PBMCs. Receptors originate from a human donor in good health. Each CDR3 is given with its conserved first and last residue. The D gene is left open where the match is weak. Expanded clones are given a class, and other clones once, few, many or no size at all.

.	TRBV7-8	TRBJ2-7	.	TGTGCCAGCAGCTTGGAACTAGCCCTCTACGAGCAGTACTTC	CASSLELALYEQYF
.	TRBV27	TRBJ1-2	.	TGTGCCAGCAGTTCCCTTATCGGCTATGGCTACACCTTC	CASSSLIGYGYTF
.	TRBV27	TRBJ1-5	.	TGTGCCAGCAGTTTAATGAGAGGACCTCAAGGGGTTGGACGCAATCAGCCCCAGCATTTT	CASSLMRGPQGVGRNQPQHF
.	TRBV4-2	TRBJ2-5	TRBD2	TGTGCCAGCAGCCAAGGCCGTATTAGCGGGACAGAGACCCAGTACTTC	CASSQGRISGTETQYF
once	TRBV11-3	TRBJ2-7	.	TGTGCCAGCAGCTCGGGACTCTCTTACGAGCAGTACTTC	CASSSGLSYEQYF
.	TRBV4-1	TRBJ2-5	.	TGCGCCAGCAGCCGCAGGCTAGCAGTCCAAGAGACCCAGTACTTC	CASSRRLAVQETQYF
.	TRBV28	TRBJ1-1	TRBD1	TGTGCCAGCAGGGACGGACAGGGGAATGAAGCTTTCTTT	CASRDGQGNEAFF
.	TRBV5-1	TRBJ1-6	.	TGCGCCAGCAGCTTGGTTCCGGGGTCATGGGATTCACCCCTCCACTTT	CASSLVPGSWDSPLHF
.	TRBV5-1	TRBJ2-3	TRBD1	TGCGCCAGCACTAACTACGGACAGGAGGTTACAGATACGCAGTATTTT	CASTNYGQEVTDTQYF
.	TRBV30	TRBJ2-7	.	TGTGCCTGGGGAAAACAGGGTACCGAGCAGTACTTC	CAWGKQGTEQYF
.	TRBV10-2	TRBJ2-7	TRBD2	TGCGCCAGCAGTACTCTAGCGGGAGGGTACCACTTC	CASSTLAGGYHF
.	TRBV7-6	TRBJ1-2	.	TGTGCCAGCAGCCCTACAGGGTACTATGGCTACACCTTC	CASSPTGYYGYTF
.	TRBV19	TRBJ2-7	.	TGTGCCAGTAGTATGACGGGGTCCTCCTACGAGCAGTACTTC	CASSMTGSSYEQYF
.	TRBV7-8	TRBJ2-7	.	TGTGCCAGCAGCAGAAGGGTAGGGCAGGGCAACGAGCAGTACTTC	CASSRRVGQGNEQYF
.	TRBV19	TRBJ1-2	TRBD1	TGTGCCAGTAGTATAGTACAGGGGGCTGGCTACACCTTC	CASSIVQGAGYTF
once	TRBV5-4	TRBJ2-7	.	TGTGCCAGCAGCTCGACTAGTTCCTACGAGCAGTACTTC	CASSSTSSYEQYF
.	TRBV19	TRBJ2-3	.	TGTGCCAGTGCCTTCACGGTGGGCAGGCACACAGATACGCAGTATTTT	CASAFTVGRHTDTQYF
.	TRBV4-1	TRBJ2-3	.	TGCGCCAGCAGCCAAGAAGGCGGATCTAGCACAGATACGCAGTATTTT	CASSQEGGSSTDTQYF
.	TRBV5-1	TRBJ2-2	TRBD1	TGCGCCAGCAGCCCCGGACAGGGGGCGAGAGGGGAGCTGTTTTTT	CASSPGQGARGELFF
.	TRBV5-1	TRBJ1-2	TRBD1	TGCGCCAGCAGCGCGGGACAGAGTTATGGCTACACCTTC	CASSAGQSYGYTF
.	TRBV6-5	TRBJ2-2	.	TGTGCCAGCAGCGGGACTCCCACCGGGGAGCTGTTTTTT	CASSGTPTGELFF
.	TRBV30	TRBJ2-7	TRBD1	TGTGCCTGGACGACAGGGGGGTTTTACGAGCAGTACTTC	CAWTTGGFYEQYF
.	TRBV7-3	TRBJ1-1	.	TGTGCCAGCAGCTACAGGGTATTGAACACTGAAGCTTTCTTT	CASSYRVLNTEAFF
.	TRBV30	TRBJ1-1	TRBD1	TGTGCCTTAAGACAGGGGGCCGGAGTCACTGAAGCTTTCTTT	CALRQGAGVTEAFF
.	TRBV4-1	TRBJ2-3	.	TGCGCCAGCAGCCAGACGGACCCAGGGCCAGATACGCAGTATTTT	CASSQTDPGPDTQYF
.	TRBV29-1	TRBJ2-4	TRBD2	TGCAGCGTTTCCGGGACAGGGGGACTAGCGGGAGGTTCTCTAGCCAAAAACATTCAGTACTTC	CSVSGTGGLAGGSLAKNIQYF
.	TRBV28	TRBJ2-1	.	TGTGCCAGCAGTTTGGAGGCCCGTAACTACAATGAGCAGTTCTTC	CASSLEARNYNEQFF
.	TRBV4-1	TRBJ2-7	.	TGCGCCAGCAGCCAGGCCGACTTGGTGACCTTTGGTGAGCAGTACTTC	CASSQADLVTFGEQYF
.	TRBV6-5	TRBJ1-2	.	TGTGCCAGCAGCGCCCTCACAGGGAATCACTATGGCTACACCTTC	CASSALTGNHYGYTF
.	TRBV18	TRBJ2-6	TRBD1	TGTGCCAGCTCACCCCGAGGACAGGGAAACTCTGGGGCCAACGTCCTGACTTTC	CASSPRGQGNSGANVLTF
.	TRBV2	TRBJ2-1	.	TGTGCCAGCATTGCAACTTCCAACTACAATGAGCAGTTCTTC	CASIATSNYNEQFF
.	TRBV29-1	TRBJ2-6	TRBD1	TGCAGCATCCCGGGACAGGGGTCTGGGGCCAACGTCCTGACTTTC	CSIPGQGSGANVLTF
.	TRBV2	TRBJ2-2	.	TGTGCCAGCAGTGATTCTATCACCGGGGAGCTGTTTTTT	CASSDSITGELFF
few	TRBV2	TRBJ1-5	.	TGTGCCAGCAGGGAAGGGTCAAGCCGCAATCAGCCCCAGCATTTT	CASREGSSRNQPQHF
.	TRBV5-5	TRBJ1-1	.	TGTGCCAGCAGCTTGGCCCCGGGGGGCACTGAAGCTTTCTTT	CASSLAPGGTEAFF